This TCR beta chain was identified during a study of regulatory T cells in long-lasting Graves disease. Time point denoted: persistent/refractory GD, antithyroid drugs over 5 years with positive TRAb. From RNA extracted from PBMCs, the TCR library was made. Building of the TCR beta libraries involved iRepertoire HTBI primers and Arm-PCR of CDR3 regions. TCRdb redid the calling of the multiplex PCR reads with MiXCR, one entry per CDR3 protein. The table shows hundreds of thousands of distinct CDR3 sequences, with 20% to 25% occurring only once. The sample holds a few counts of this clonotype. Germline CDR1 reads MNHNS; CDR2 reads SASEGT. The V and J ends lost 4 bases and 8 bases, in that order; junction bases with no gene match: 7. The CDR3 contains 15 residues.

The source of this sequence is a female donor with Graves disease. V and J are TRBV6-1 and TRBJ2-2; 10 nucleotides line up with TRBD1. The starting material was peripheral blood mononuclear cells (PBMCs), obtained when the disease was refractory, from a patient treated with antithyroid drugs. The CDR3 sequence is CASSAGTGASGELFF. As DNA, the CDR3 is TGTGCCAGCAGTGCCGGGACAGGGGCTTCGGGGGAGCTGTTTTTT.